A selection of T cell receptor beta chains follows, all from one sample in a study of blood T cell repertoires in COVID-19. TCRdb's copy holds only in-frame clones and misses some; the assay was immunoSEQ multiplex PCR. This table holds about 260,000 clones, about 91% found once. The specimen was PBMCs or T cells enriched from blood (not recorded which). These receptors all come from a woman aged 40 to 49 with acute COVID-19. Each CDR3 is given with its conserved first and last residue. The order of the fields is clone size, J gene, V gene, CDR3 protein. Only part of the rows carry a size: once, few, many, or a class if the clone is expanded.

- TRBJ2-4 TRBV10-3 CAISEGGFSAKNIQYF
- TRBJ1-2 TRBV6-5 CASSSGQARYGYTF
- TRBJ1-1 TRBV19 CASSRNRDRGITEAFF
- TRBJ2-1 TRBV3-1/TRBV3-2 CASSPSEGQGFLGEQFF
- TRBJ2-1 TRBV12-3/TRBV12-4 CASRTTNEQFF
- TRBJ2-3 TRBV19 CASRTGTGSDTQYF
- TRBJ1-2 TRBV27 CASSSFRDRRGYTF
- TRBJ2-1 TRBV11-3 CASSFAGLSYNEQFF
- TRBJ1-2 TRBV23-1 CATQRRELNYGYTF
few TRBJ2-1 TRBV27 CASSVTGYNEQFF
- TRBJ1-3 TRBV27 CASSKGGTGNTIYF
- TRBJ1-2 TRBV18 CASSPRQADSSLDGYTF
- TRBJ2-7 TRBV5-1 CASSLLARTGGHEQYF
once TRBJ2-7 TRBV19 CASSIDYSGVSSYEQYF
once TRBJ1-1 TRBV5-6 CASSLPGQLNTEAFF
- TRBJ1-1 TRBV18 CASSPPLGQGSEAFF
once TRBJ2-5 TRBV5-8 CASSLTTTRVRSQYF
few TRBJ1-1 TRBV13 CASRLNRRLNTEAFF
- TRBJ2-3 TRBV4-2 CASSPSLAGVTTDTQYF
- TRBJ1-3 TRBV5-1 CASRPLQSSGNTIYF
- TRBJ1-5 TRBV5-4 CASSPSGSNQPQHF
- TRBJ2-2 TRBV27 CASSFSEVAPGELFF
many TRBJ1-3 TRBV5-1 CASSEDSSGNTIYF
- TRBJ1-2 TRBV11-2 CASSLDPSYGYTF
- TRBJ1-3 TRBV5-1 CASSLGATRSGNTIYF
- TRBJ1-1 TRBV19 CAASQGLNTEAFF
- TRBJ2-5 TRBV18 CASSPPAWTGAETQYF
- TRBJ1-1 TRBV28 CASRGGQMNTEAFF
- TRBJ2-1 TRBV18 CASSQKTGPSSYNEQFF
few TRBJ2-3 TRBV5-4 CASSPGLATDTQYF
- TRBJ1-1 TRBV28 CASIGVQALNTEAFF
- TRBJ2-1 TRBV9 CASSVAGLASEQFF
- TRBJ2-1 TRBV10-3 CAIRGRAGGNNEQFF
once TRBJ2-5 TRBV27 CASSLLEEETQYF
- TRBJ1-6 TRBV15 CATSRVPGRNSPLHF